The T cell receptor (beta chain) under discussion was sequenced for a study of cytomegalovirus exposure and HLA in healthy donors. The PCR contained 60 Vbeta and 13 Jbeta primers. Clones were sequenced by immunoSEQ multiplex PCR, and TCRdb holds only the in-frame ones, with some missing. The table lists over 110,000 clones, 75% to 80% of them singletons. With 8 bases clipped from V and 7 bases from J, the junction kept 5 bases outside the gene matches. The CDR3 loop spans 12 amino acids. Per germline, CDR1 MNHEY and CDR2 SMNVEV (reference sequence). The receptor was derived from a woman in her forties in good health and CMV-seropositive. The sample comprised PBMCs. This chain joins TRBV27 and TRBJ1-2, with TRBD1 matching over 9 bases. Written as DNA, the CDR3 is TGTGCCAGCTCACCACAGGGGGCTGGCTACACCTTC. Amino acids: CASSPQGAGYTF.